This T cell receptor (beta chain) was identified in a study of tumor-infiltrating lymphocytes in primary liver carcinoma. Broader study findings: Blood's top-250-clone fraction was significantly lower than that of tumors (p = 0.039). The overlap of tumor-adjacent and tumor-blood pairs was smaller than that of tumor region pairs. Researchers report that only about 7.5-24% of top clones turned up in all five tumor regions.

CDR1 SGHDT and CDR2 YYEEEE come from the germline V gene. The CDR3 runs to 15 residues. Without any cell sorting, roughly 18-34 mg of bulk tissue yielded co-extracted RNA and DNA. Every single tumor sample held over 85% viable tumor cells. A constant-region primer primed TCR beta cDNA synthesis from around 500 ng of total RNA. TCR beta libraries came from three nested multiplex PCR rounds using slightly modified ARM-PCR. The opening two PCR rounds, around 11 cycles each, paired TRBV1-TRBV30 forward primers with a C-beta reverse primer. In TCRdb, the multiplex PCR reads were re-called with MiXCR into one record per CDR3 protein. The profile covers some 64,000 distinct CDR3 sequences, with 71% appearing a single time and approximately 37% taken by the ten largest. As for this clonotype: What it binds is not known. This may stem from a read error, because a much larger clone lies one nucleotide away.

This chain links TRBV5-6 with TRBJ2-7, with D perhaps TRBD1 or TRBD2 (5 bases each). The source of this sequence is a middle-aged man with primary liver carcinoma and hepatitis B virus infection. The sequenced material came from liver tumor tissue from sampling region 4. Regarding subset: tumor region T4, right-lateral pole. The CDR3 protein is CTSSFRGTGFYGQYF. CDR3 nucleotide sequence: TGTACCAGCAGCTTTAGAGGGACGGGGTTCTACGGGCAGTACTTC.